One sample yielded the 30 T cell receptor beta chains listed below, sequenced in a study of T cell responses to AZD1222 COVID-19 vaccine. Clones were read by immunoSEQ multiplex PCR, and TCRdb kept only the in-frame ones, dropping some. The table records approximately 140,000 clones, under 95% of them present only once. Sequenced material: peripheral blood, taken on day 0 of AZD1222 vaccination. The receptors here all came from an adult in good health.

V and J are TRBV27 and TRBJ2-3; D is ambiguous. The CDR3 consists of 12 residues. V was shortened by 8 bases and J by 6 bases, with 12 bases between the two germline ends. From germline, CDR1 is MNHEY and CDR2 SMNVEV (reference sequence). In nucleotides, the CDR3 is TGTGCCAGCGGATACCCGGCGGATACGCAGTATTTT. Encoded protein: CASGYPADTQYF.

The genes are TRBV2 and TRBJ2-2; maybe TRBD2 (5 bases). This CDR3 is 11 amino acids long. Germline V CDR1 and CDR2: SNHLY, FYNNEI. Trimming removed 7 bases at V and 9 bases at J, with 9 bases between. For the CDR3, the DNA is TGTGCCAGCACCGGAGGCTGGGAGCTGTTTTTT. Translating it yields CASTGGWELFF.

This clone was recorded a few times. V gene TRBV19 combines with J gene TRBJ1-4, with 7 bases lining up with TRBD1. V gave up 4 bases and J gave up 0 bases; unmatched junction bases: 2. The CDR3 runs to 15 residues. The germline gives CDR1 LNHDA, CDR2 SQIVND (reference sequence). This CDR3 is CASSNQGATNEKLFF. The CDR3 region has the DNA TGTGCCAGTAGTAATCAGGGGGCAACTAATGAAAAACTGTTTTTT.

The chain uses TRBV19 and TRBJ1-5, with D perhaps TRBD1 (6 bases). The CDR3 totals 15 residues. CDR1 and CDR2 from the germline V gene are LNHDA and SQIVND (reference sequence). V lost 6 bases to trimming and J lost 1 base, with 13 bases between them. The CDR3 is CASSTLGQSNQPQHF. CDR3 DNA sequence: TGTGCCAGTAGCACCCTCGGACAGAGCAATCAGCCCCAGCATTTT.

V and J are TRBV5-1 and TRBJ2-1; the match to TRBD2 covers 7 bases. This CDR3 is 15 amino acids long. Per germline, CDR1 SGHRS and CDR2 YFSETQ. V was clipped by 1 base and J by 0 bases; unmatched bases: 1. Here the CDR3 DNA reads TGCGCCAGCAGCTTGTCGGGGGGCTCCTACAATGAGCAGTTCTTC. Translation gives CASSLSGGSYNEQFF. Variable domain in full (rest from reference TRBV5-1 and TRBJ2-1): KAGVTQTPRYLIKTRGQQVTLSCSPISGHRSVSWYQQTPGQGLQFLFEYFSETQRNKGNFPGRFSGRQFSNSRSEMNVSTLELGDSALYLCASSLSGGSYNEQFFGPGTRLTVL.

This clone appeared a single time. The chain carries TRBV9 and TRBJ1-3, with D unresolved. V gave up 3 bases and J gave up 2 bases, with 12 bases separating them. The V gene's germline CDR1 is SGDLS and CDR2 YYNGEE. This CDR3 is built from 15 residues. The CDR3 nucleotides are TGTGCCAGCAGCGCTCTGGGGATGGCTGGAAACACCATATATTTT. It translates to CASSALGMAGNTIYF.

The rearrangement links TRBV18 to TRBJ2-7; 10 bases align to TRBD1. Germline-derived CDR1 and CDR2 are KGHSH and LQKENI. This CDR3 has 15 residues. V shed 1 base, J shed 5 bases, and the junction held 5 bases outside the gene matches. Here the CDR3 DNA reads TGTGCCAGCTCACCACGGGACAGGGGTAGGCACGAGCAGTACTTC. Translating it yields CASSPRDRGRHEQYF.

The chain joins TRBV20-1 to TRBJ1-2; no firm D call. CDR1 is DFQATT and CDR2 is SNEGSKA in the germline V gene (reference sequence). The CDR3 contains 11 residues. The V and J ends lost 6 bases and 4 bases respectively, with 9 bases between them. CDR3 coding DNA: TGCAGTGCCCCCTGGGGCTATGGCTACACCTTC. Translation: CSAPWGYGYTF.

This chain connects TRBV2 to TRBJ2-5; a weak D match, TRBD2 (6 bases). Deletions cut 1 base from V and 4 bases from J, with 13 bases between. Germline lookup yields CDR1 SNHLY and CDR2 FYNNEI. This CDR3 is 15 amino acids long. CDR3 in amino acids: CASSEEQIGGETQYF. The CDR3, as DNA: TGTGCCAGCAGTGAAGAACAGATCGGGGGAGAGACCCAGTACTTC.

This clone has only one observation. This chain uses TRBV19 with TRBJ1-4; the D gene is possibly TRBD1 (5 bases). Germline lookup yields CDR1 LNHDA and CDR2 SQIVND (reference sequence). Trimming shortened V by 3 bases and J by 3 bases, and 14 bases separated the two germline ends. The CDR3 consists of 16 residues. The CDR3 reads CASSIYSGLANEKLFF. In DNA form, the CDR3 reads TGTGCCAGTAGTATCTATTCGGGGCTGGCTAATGAAAAACTGTTTTTT.

The chain is built from TRBV23-1 and TRBJ1-5; 8 bases map to TRBD1. TRBV23-1 is assigned to the ORF class and has an uncertain function. V trimming: 0 bases; J trimming: 9 bases; junction bases outside the gene matches: 13. The CDR3 runs 17 residues. The CDR3 region has the DNA TGCGCCAGCAGTCAATCCCTAATCGGGACAGGAACCTGGCCCCAGCATTTT. It specifies CASSQSLIGTGTWPQHF.

The rearrangement links TRBV25-1 to TRBJ1-3; TRBD1 might be the D (5 bases). There are 14 residues in the CDR3. The germline V gene encodes CDR1 MGHDK and CDR2 SYGVNS. With 2 bases removed from V and 1 base from J, the gap between germline ends came to 6 bases. The CDR3 bases are TGTGCCAGCAGTGAACAGGGTTCTGGAAACACCATATATTTT. Its protein product is CASSEQGSGNTIYF.

The chain combines TRBV3-1 (or the pseudogene TRBV3-2) with TRBJ2-7; TRBD2 agrees at 11 bases. V trimming: 4 bases; J trimming: 3 bases; junction bases outside the gene matches: 14. Germline V gives CDR1 LGHDT, CDR2 YNNKEL (reference sequence). The CDR3 loop spans 18 amino acids. Here the CDR3 DNA reads TGTGCCAGCAGCCCCAGGGGGATTAGCGGGAGGGCCGTCTACGAGCAGTACTTC. This gives the protein CASSPRGISGRAVYEQYF.

The chain has TRBV5-1 and TRBJ2-1; 7 nucleotides align to TRBD1. In germline, CDR1 is SGHRS, CDR2 YFSETQ. The V segment lost 0 bases and the J segment 6 bases; nucleotides outside the gene matches: 6. The CDR3 contains 15 residues. Written as DNA, the CDR3 is TGCGCCAGCAGCTTGGTTCCAGGGGGTAGCAATGAGCAGTTCTTC. This encodes CASSLVPGGSNEQFF.

The V and J genes are TRBV9 and TRBJ2-5; 8 positions match TRBD2. V shed 2 bases, J shed 1 base, and the junction held 1 base outside the gene matches. In germline, CDR1 is SGDLS, CDR2 YYNGEE. CDR3 length: 14 residues. The CDR3 bases are TGTGCCAGCAGCGTTGGGACTAGCCAAGAGACCCAGTACTTC. Translated: CASSVGTSQETQYF.

This chain links TRBV23-1 with TRBJ2-7; TRBD2 matches 12 bases. TRBV23-1 counts as an open reading frame of uncertain function. The CDR3 is 14 amino acids. V was pared by 6 bases and J by 2 bases, with 2 bases of the junction left unmatched. The CDR3 bases are TGCGCCAGCAGGACTAGCGGGGGCCCCTACGAGCAGTACTTC. It encodes CASRTSGGPYEQYF.

CDR3 coding DNA: TGCGCCAGCAGCCAAGTGGCCTTAGGTAGCGGCACCTACGAGCAGTACTTC. Translated: CASSQVALGSGTYEQYF. The rearrangement uses TRBV4-1 and TRBJ2-7; the D gene is possibly TRBD2 (6 bases). Trimming left V 1 base short and J 2 bases short, with 18 bases between. CDR3 size: 17 residues. Germline V gene lookup returns CDR1 MGHRA and CDR2 YSYEKL.

This clone has just one count. As DNA, the CDR3 is TGTGCCAGCAGTGTCATTGCAGGGTCCACTGAAGCTTTCTTT. Amino acid sequence: CASSVIAGSTEAFF. V gene TRBV2 combines with J gene TRBJ1-1; possibly TRBD1 for D (5 bases). The CDR3 length is 14 residues. Trimming removed 4 bases at V and 4 bases at J, with 13 bases between. Germline V gives CDR1 SNHLY, CDR2 FYNNEI.

The J gene is TRBJ2-1, the V gene TRBV30; the D gene is possibly TRBD1 (5 bases). The CDR3 sequence is 13 residues long. V was cut by 1 base and J by 10 bases, with 14 bases left in between. Germline V lookup: CDR1 GTSNPN, CDR2 SVGIG (reference sequence). In DNA form, the CDR3 reads TGTGCCTGGAGTGGAGGACAACGTGGGGAGCAGTTCTTC. This translates into CAWSGGQRGEQFF. Combining the CDR3 with reference TRBV30 and TRBJ2-1 gives the whole variable domain SQTIHQWPATLVQPVGSPLSLECTVEGTSNPNLYWYRQAAGRGLQLLFYSVGIGQISSEVPQNLSASRPQDRQFILSSKKLLLSDSGFYLCAWSGGQRGEQFFGPGTRLTVL.

The chain employs TRBV4-2 and TRBJ2-3, with D perhaps matching TRBD2 (6 bases). V was trimmed by 5 bases and J by 0 bases, leaving 18 bases between them. CDR1 and CDR2 from the germline V gene are LGHNA and YNFKEQ. CDR3 length equals 17 residues. CDR3 nucleotides: TGTGCCAGCAGCTCAACCCTCGGCGGGACTAGCACAGATACGCAGTATTTT. Residues: CASSSTLGGTSTDTQYF.

V is TRBV5-4 and J is TRBJ2-7, with D perhaps being TRBD1 or TRBD2 (5 bases each). Germline V gene sequence: CDR1 SGHNT, CDR2 YYREEE (reference sequence). V was cut by 4 bases and J by 2 bases, with 13 bases left in between. The CDR3 is 14 amino acids. CDR3 sequence reads: CASSRHGTPYEQYF. CDR3 nucleotides: TGTGCCAGCAGCAGACACGGGACCCCCTACGAGCAGTACTTC.

The chain links TRBV7-9 to TRBJ1-3, with TRBD1 identical over 7 bases. Per germline, CDR1 SEHNR and CDR2 FQNEAQ (reference sequence). The CDR3 length is 15 residues. Trimming took 5 bases from V and 4 from J; bases not matched to a gene: 8. This CDR3 is CASSIRQGPGNTIYF. The CDR3 DNA follows: TGTGCCAGCAGCATAAGACAGGGTCCCGGAAACACCATATATTTT.

The chain joins TRBV30 to TRBJ2-5; TRBD2 aligns across 10 bases. This CDR3 comprises 15 residues. Germline V CDR1 and CDR2: GTSNPN, SVGIG (reference sequence). With 0 bases clipped from V and 5 bases from J, the junction kept 6 bases outside the gene matches. The CDR3 here is CAWSVPSGSLETQYF. The CDR3 DNA is TGTGCCTGGAGTGTTCCTAGCGGGAGTCTGGAGACCCAGTACTTC.

V usage is TRBV10-3 and J usage is TRBJ2-3, with D hard to call. The V and J ends lost 2 bases and 3 bases respectively, with 3 bases between them. Germline values: CDR1 ENHRY, CDR2 SYGVKD. The CDR3 spans 12 residues. This CDR3 is CAISEDTDTQYF. In DNA, the CDR3 is TGTGCCATCAGTGAGGATACAGATACGCAGTATTTT.

This chain uses TRBV12-3 or TRBV12-4 with TRBJ1-6, with a possible D match to TRBD1 (6 bases). V lost 5 bases and J 9 bases, leaving 11 bases between the germline ends. The length of the CDR3 is 13 residues. The CDR3 region has the DNA TGTGCCAGCAGTCCAAGGGGGATTTCACCCCTCCACTTT. It codes for CASSPRGISPLHF.

The J gene is TRBJ2-7, the V gene TRBV19, with 9 nucleotides matching TRBD1. V was pared by 5 bases and J by 4 bases, with 6 bases of the junction left unmatched. The CDR3 sequence is 14 residues long. Germline assignment: CDR1 LNHDA and CDR2 SQIVND (reference sequence). Written as DNA, the CDR3 is TGTGCCAGTAGTGTGGGACAGGGTAGTTACGAGCAGTACTTC. Translated, it gives CASSVGQGSYEQYF.

The chain has TRBV11-2 and TRBJ2-5; D not certain. Germline V gene sequence: CDR1 SGHAT, CDR2 FQNNGV. The length of the CDR3 is 12 residues. V was cut by 1 base and J by 2 bases, with 2 bases left in between. In nucleotides, the CDR3 is TGTGCCAGCAGCTTAGCTCAAGAGACCCAGTACTTC. Translated: CASSLAQETQYF.

This chain links TRBV21-1 with TRBJ2-6. TRBV21-1 is a pseudogene locus. The CDR3 extends over 21 amino acids. For the CDR3, the DNA is TGTGCCAGCAGCAAATGCTCAGGGGGGGGCCTAAAACATTCTGGGGCCAACGTCCTGACTTTC. Its protein is CASSKCSGGGLKHSGANVLTF.

The chain links TRBV6-5 to TRBJ1-2, with 9 bases identical to TRBD1. Per the germline V gene, CDR1 is MNHEY and CDR2 is SVGAGI. Losses at the gene ends were 6 bases for V and 4 bases for J; bases not matched to a gene: 9. This CDR3 comprises 15 residues. The CDR3 sequence: CASSQPGQGSYGYTF. The CDR3 DNA is TGTGCCAGCAGCCAACCCGGACAGGGGAGCTATGGCTACACCTTC.

The chain uses TRBV5-4 and TRBJ2-7; perhaps TRBD1 as D (5 bases). This CDR3 has 15 amino acids. Germline loops: CDR1 SGHNT, CDR2 YYREEE (reference sequence). V was cut by 3 bases and J by 5 bases, with 18 bases left in between. For the CDR3, the DNA is TGTGCCAGCAGCTCTGGGGTCGGCAGGGCTCACGAGCAGTACTTC. Its protein product is CASSSGVGRAHEQYF.